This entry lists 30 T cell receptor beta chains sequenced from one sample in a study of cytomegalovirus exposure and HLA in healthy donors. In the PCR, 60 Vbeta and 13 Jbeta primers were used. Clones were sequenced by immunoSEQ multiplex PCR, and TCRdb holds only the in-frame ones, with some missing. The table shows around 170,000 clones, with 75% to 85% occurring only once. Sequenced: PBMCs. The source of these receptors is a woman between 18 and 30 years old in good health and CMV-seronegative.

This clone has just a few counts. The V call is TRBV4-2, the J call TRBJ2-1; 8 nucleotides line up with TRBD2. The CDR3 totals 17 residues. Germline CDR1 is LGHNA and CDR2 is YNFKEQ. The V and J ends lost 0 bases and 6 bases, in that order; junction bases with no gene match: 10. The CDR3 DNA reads TGTGCCAGCAGCCAAGATTTTTCCGGGGGGGCGAGCAATGAGCAGTTCTTC. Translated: CASSQDFSGGASNEQFF.

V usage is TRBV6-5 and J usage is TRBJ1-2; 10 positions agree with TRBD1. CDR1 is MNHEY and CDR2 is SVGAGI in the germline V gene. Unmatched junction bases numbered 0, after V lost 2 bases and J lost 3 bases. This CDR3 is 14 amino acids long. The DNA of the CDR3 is TGTGCCAGCAGTTACGGGACAGGGGACTATGGCTACACCTTC. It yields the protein CASSYGTGDYGYTF.

CDR3 in DNA: TGTGCCAGCAGTGGCCGGACTAGCGGGAGAATATACAATGAGCAGTTCTTC. Translation gives CASSGRTSGRIYNEQFF. The chain has TRBV28 and TRBJ2-1; the match to TRBD2 covers 13 bases. V shed 5 bases and J 4 bases; nucleotides not matched to a gene: 8. The CDR3 totals 17 residues. Germline values: CDR1 MDHEN, CDR2 SYDVKM.

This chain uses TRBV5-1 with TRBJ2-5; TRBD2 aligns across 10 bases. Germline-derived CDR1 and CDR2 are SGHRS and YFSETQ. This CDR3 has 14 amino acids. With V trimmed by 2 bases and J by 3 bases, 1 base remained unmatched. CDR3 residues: CASSFGLAEETQYF. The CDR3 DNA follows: TGCGCCAGCAGCTTCGGACTAGCGGAAGAGACCCAGTACTTC.

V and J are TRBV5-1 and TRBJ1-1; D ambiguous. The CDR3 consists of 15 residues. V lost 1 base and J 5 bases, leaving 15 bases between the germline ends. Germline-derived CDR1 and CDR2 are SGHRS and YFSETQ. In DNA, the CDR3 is TGCGCCAGCAGCTTGCAAAGGGTCGGGGTGACTGAAGCTTTCTTT. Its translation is CASSLQRVGVTEAFF.

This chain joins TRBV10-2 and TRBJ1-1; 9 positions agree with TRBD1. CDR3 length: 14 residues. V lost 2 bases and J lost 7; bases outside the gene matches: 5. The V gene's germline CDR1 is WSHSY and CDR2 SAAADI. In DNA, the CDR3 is TGCGCCAGCAGTGAGCCACCGGGACAGGGTGAAGCTTTCTTT. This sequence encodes CASSEPPGQGEAFF.

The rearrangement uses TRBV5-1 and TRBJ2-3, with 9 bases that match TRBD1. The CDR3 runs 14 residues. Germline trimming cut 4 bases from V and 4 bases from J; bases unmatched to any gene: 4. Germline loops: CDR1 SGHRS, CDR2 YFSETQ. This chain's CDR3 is CASSQGQGADTQYF. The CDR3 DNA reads TGCGCCAGCAGCCAGGGACAGGGAGCAGATACGCAGTATTTT.

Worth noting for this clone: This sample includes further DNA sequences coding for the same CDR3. CDR3 in DNA: TGTGCCAGCTCACTGGGACAGGCTAATGAAAAACTGTTTTTT. It specifies CASSLGQANEKLFF. J is TRBJ1-4 and V is TRBV18; TRBD1 matches at 8 bases. Germline V gene lookup returns CDR1 KGHSH and CDR2 LQKENI. CDR3 length equals 14 residues. Unmatched junction bases numbered 1, after V lost 4 bases and J lost 3 bases.

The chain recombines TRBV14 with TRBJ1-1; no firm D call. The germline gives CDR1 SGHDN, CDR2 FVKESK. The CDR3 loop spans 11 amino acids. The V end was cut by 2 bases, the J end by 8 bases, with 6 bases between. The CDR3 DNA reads TGTGCCAGCAGCCAACAACTCGAAGCTTTCTTT. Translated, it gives CASSQQLEAFF. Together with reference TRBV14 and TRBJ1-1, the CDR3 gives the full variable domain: EAGVTQFPSHSVIEKGQTVTLRCDPISGHDNLYWYRRVMGKEIKFLLHFVKESKQDESGMPNNRFLAERTGGTYSTLKVQPAELEDSGVYFCASSQQLEAFFGQGTRLTVV.

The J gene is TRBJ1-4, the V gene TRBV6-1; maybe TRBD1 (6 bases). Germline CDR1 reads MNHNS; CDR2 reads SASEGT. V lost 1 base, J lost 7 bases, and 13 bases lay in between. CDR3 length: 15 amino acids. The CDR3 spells CASSEEGGSSEKLFF. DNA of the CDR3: TGTGCCAGCAGTGAAGAGGGGGGGTCGAGTGAAAAACTGTTTTTT.

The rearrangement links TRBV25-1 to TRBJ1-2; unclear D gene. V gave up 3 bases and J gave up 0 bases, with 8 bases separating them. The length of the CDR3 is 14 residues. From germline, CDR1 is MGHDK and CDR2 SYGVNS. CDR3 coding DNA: TGTGCCAGCAGTGATCCTGACACTAACTATGGCTACACCTTC. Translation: CASSDPDTNYGYTF.

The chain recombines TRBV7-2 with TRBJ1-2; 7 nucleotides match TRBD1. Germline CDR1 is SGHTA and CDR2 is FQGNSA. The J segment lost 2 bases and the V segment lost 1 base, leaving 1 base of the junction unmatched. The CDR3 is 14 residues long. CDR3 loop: CASSLVGQNYGYTF. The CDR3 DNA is TGTGCCAGCAGCTTAGTGGGACAGAACTATGGCTACACCTTC.

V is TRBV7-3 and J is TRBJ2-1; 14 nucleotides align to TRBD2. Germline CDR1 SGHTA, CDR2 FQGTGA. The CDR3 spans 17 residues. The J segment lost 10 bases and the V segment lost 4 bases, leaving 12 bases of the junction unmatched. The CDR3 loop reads CASSSPGRLAGGIEQFF. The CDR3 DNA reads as TGTGCCAGCAGCTCTCCCGGCAGACTAGCGGGAGGGATAGAGCAGTTCTTC.

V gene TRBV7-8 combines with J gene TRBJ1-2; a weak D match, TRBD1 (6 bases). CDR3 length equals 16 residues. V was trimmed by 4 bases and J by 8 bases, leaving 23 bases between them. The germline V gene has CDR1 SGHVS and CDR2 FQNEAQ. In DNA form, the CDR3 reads TGTGCCAGCAGCTCCCATCCCCCCCAGCAGGGGAGCGGCTACACCTTC. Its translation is CASSSHPPQQGSGYTF.

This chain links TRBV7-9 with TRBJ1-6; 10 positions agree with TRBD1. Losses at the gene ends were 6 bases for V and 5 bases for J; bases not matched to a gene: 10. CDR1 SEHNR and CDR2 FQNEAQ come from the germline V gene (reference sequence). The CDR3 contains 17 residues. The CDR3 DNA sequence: TGTGCCAGCAGACACCCGGGACAGGGGCGAGATAATTCACCCCTCCACTTT. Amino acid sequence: CASRHPGQGRDNSPLHF.

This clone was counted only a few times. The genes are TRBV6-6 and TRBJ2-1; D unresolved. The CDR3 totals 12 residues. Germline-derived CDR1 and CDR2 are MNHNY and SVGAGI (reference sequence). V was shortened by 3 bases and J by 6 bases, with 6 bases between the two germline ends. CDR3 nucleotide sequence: TGTGCCAGCAGTTATTCATTCAATGAGCAGTTCTTC. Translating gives CASSYSFNEQFF.

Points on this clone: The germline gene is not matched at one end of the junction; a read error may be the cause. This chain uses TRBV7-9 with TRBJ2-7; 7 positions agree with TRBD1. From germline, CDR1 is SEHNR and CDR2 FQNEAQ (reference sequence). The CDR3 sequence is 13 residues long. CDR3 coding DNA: TGTTCCAGCAGCCGACAGGGCGGGTACGAGCAGTACTTC. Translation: CSSSRQGGYEQYF.

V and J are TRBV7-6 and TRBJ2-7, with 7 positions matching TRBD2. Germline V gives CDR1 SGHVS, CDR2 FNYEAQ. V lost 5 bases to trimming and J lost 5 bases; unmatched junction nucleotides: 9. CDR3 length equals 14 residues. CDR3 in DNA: TGTGCCAGCAGCACCTCAGCGGGGTGGAACGAGCAGTACTTC. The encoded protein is CASSTSAGWNEQYF.

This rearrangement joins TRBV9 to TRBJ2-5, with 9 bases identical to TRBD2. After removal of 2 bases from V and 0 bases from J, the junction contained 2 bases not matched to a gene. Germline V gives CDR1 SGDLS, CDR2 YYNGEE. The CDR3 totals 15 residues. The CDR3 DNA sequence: TGTGCCAGCAGCGTTGGCGGGAGGGACCAAGAGACCCAGTACTTC. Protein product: CASSVGGRDQETQYF.

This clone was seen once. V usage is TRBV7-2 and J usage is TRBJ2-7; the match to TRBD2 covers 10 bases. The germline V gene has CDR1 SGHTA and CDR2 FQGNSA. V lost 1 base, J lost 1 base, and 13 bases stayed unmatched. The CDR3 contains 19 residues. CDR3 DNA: TGTGCCAGCAGCTTAGATATTAGCGGGAGGTTCTCCGGGTCCTACGAGCAGTACTTC. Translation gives CASSLDISGRFSGSYEQYF. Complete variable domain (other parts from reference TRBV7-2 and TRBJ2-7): GAGVSQSPSNKVTEKGKDVELRCDPISGHTALYWYRQSLGQGLEFLIYFQGNSAPDKSGLPSDRFSAERTGGSVSTLTIQRTQQEDSAVYLCASSLDISGRFSGSYEQYFGPGTRLTVT.

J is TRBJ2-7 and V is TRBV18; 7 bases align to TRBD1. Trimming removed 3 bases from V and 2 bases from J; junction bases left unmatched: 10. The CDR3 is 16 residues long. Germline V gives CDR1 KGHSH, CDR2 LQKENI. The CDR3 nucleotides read TGTGCCAGCTCACCTCAATCCGGGACAGCAACCTACGAGCAGTACTTC. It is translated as CASSPQSGTATYEQYF.

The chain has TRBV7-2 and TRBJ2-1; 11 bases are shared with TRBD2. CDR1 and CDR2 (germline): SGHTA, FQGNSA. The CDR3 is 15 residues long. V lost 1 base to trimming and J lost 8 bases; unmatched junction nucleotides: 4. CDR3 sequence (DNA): TGTGCCAGCAGCTTAGTAGCGGGGGGGCGGTATGAGCAGTTCTTC. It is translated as CASSLVAGGRYEQFF.

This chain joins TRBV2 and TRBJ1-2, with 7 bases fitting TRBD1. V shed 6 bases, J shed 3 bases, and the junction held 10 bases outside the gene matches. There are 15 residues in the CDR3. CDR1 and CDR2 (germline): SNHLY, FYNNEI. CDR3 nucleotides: TGTGCCAGCAGGGGTGACAGGGTCATGGACTATGGCTACACCTTC. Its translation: CASRGDRVMDYGYTF.

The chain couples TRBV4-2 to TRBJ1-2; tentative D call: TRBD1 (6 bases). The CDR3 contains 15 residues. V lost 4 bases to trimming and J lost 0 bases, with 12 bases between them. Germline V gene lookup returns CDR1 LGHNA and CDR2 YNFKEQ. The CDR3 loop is CASSPDRRANYGYTF. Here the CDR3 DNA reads TGTGCCAGCAGCCCCGACAGGAGAGCTAACTATGGCTACACCTTC.

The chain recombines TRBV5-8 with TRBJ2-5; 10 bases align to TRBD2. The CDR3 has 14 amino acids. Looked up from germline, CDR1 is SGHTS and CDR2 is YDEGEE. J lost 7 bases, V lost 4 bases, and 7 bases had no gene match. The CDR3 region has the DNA TGTGCCAGCAGCCCCGGGACTAGCGAGGGGACCCAGTACTTC. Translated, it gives CASSPGTSEGTQYF.

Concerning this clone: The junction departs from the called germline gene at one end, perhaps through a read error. The CDR3 nucleotides read TGTTCCAGCAGCCTTCGGGACTTTGAAGCTTTCTTT. Translation gives CSSSLRDFEAFF. The J gene is TRBJ1-1, the V gene TRBV7-9, with TRBD1 as a possible D gene (5 bases). CDR3 length: 12 residues. Germline values: CDR1 SEHNR, CDR2 FQNEAQ (reference sequence).

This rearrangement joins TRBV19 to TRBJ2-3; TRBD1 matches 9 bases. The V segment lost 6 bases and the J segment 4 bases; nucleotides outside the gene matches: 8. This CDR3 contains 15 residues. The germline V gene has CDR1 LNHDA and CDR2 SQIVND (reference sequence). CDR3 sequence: CASSSRTGDSDTQYF. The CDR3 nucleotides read TGTGCCAGTAGCTCAAGGACAGGGGATTCAGATACGCAGTATTTT.

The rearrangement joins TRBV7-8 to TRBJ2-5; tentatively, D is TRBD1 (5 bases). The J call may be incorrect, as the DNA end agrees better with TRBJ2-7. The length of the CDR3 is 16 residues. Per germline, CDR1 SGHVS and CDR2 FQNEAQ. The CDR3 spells CASSLGAGQPTYEQYF. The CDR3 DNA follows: TGTGCCAGCAGCTTAGGAGCAGGGCAACCTACCTACGAGCAGTACTTC.

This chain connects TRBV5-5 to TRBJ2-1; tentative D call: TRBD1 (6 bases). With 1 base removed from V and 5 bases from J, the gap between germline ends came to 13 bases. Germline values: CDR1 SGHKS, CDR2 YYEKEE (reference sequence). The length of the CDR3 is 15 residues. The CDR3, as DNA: TGTGCCAGCAGCTTGTCATTTTCAGGGGACAATGAGCAGTTCTTC. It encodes CASSLSFSGDNEQFF.

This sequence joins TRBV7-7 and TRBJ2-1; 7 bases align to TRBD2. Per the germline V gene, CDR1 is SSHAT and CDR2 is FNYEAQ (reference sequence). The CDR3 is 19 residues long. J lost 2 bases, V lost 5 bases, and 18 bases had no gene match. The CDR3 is CASSQSPSGAGVTYNEQFF. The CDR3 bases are TGTGCCAGCAGCCAAAGCCCATCGGGTGCGGGAGTCACCTACAATGAGCAGTTCTTC.